This record covers a single T cell receptor (beta chain). Data came from immunoSEQ multiplex PCR; TCRdb stores just in-frame clones and leaves some out. The sample carries more than 150,000 clones, 75% to 90% recorded once. These data are taken from a study of blood T cell repertoires in COVID-19. CDR3 length equals 12 residues. Germline values: CDR1 SEHNR, CDR2 FQNEAQ (reference sequence). The V gene lost 5 bases and the J gene lost 8 bases, with 9 bases spanning the gap. The clonotype was recovered from a man in his sixties or seventies with active or convalescent COVID-19. V is TRBV7-9 and J is TRBJ2-2; D remains unclear. The sample consisted of peripheral blood. The CDR3 reads CASSPRVGELFF. Written as DNA, the CDR3 is TGTGCCAGCAGCCCCCGGGTGGGGGAGCTGTTTTTT.